The TCR beta chain described here comes from a study of blood T cells in healthy people across ages. Study-wide results and limits: Per-million-T-cell TCR beta diversity fell roughly linearly with age. There were more naive CD4+ cells and higher diversity in long-lived donors than in aged donors.

CDR3 length: 14 amino acids. Germline assignment: CDR1 DFQATT and CDR2 SNEGSKA (reference sequence). With 6 bases clipped from V and 7 bases from J, the junction kept 6 bases outside the gene matches. About this clonotype itself: Its antigen is not identified.

Together with a sample-barcoded 5' primer, a J-beta primer mix was included in a second PCR lasting roughly 6 to 12 cycles. TCRdb re-called the 5' RACE reads with MiXCR, one entry per CDR3 protein. The top ten hold 5% to 7% of the sample, which has about 1.4 million distinct CDR3 sequences, roughly 60% seen once. The chain employs TRBV20-1 and TRBJ2-1, with 13 bases identical to TRBD2. Sample: blood. This sequence originates from a man in his late teens or twenties in good health. The CDR3 DNA sequence: TGCAGTGCCCAGGGACTAGCGGGACTAAATGAGCAGTTCTTC. As protein: CSAQGLAGLNEQFF.